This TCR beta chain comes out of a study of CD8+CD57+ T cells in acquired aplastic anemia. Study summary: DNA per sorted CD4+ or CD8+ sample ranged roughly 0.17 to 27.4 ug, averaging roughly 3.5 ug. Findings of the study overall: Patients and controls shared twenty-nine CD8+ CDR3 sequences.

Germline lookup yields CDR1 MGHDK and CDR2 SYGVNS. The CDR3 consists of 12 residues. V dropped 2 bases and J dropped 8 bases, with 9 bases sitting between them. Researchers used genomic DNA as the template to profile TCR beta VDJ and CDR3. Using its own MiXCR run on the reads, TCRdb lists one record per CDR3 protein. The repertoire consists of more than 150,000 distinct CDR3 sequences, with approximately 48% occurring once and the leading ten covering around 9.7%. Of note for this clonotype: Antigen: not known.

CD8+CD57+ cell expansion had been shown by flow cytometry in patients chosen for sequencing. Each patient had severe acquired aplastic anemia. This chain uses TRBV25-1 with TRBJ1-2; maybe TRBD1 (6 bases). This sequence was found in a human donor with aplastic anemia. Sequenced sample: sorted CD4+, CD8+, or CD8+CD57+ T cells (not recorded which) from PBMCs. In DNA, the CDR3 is TGTGCCAGCAGTGAAGGGGGGCGCGGCTACACCTTC. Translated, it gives CASSEGGRGYTF.